Sequencing of this T cell receptor (beta chain) was carried out in a study of Ad26.COV2.S vaccination and SARS-CoV-2 variants. The study, taken as a whole, reports: Researchers reported similar non-spike TCR breadth in vaccine and placebo recipients.

Treatment given: about 20 received Ad26.COV2.S at low or high dose, single or two shots; about 5 received placebo; per-sample allocation not given. The investigators took samples on day 63 after the first vaccine or placebo injection. Here immunoSEQ multiplex PCR was the method, and the copy in TCRdb shows in-frame clones only, minus some. Among 300,000 to 500,000 clones, 80% to 90% were seen once, and the ten largest hold more than 3%. Comment on this clone: Its antigen is unidentified.

Germline V lookup: CDR1 MNHEY, CDR2 SVGAGI. With V trimmed by 0 bases and J by 2 bases, 3 bases remained unmatched. There are 16 residues in the CDR3. The chain links TRBV6-5 to TRBJ1-2; 10 nucleotides line up with TRBD1. Source: peripheral blood, taken in a trial of Ad26.COV2.S vaccine versus placebo. The source of this sequence is a person aged 18-65 years who received the Ad26.COV2.S COVID-19 vaccine or a placebo. The CDR3 coding sequence is TGTGCCAGCAGTTACTCGACAGGGGGCAGGAACTATGGCTACACCTTC. Its translation is CASSYSTGGRNYGYTF.